This TCR beta chain was recorded in a study of T cell repertoires in cytomegalovirus infection. The sample holds a few counts of this clonotype. No antigen is known for it. TCRdb used MiXCR to reprocess the reads, holding one entry per CDR3 protein. The data show roughly 630,000 distinct CDR3 sequences, with around 24% seen just once and 6.5% to 10% held by the top ten. Study-wide points: In two of eight donors, the top clonotype was HLA-C-restricted CMV-specific.

Trimming pared 3 bases from V and 2 bases from J, leaving 10 bases between. This CDR3 has 14 amino acids. Per the germline V gene, CDR1 is SEHNR and CDR2 is FQNEAQ (reference sequence). The material sequenced was CD8+ T cells from PBMCs. The receptor's source is a human donor in good health (CMV status not recorded). Some clones in this sample may be carry-over from other donors' samples. The gene calls are TRBV7-9 and TRBJ1-1, with D tentatively TRBD1 (6 bases). In DNA, the CDR3 is TGTGCCAGCAGCTTCCGGACAGACAACACTGAAGCTTTCTTT. This sequence encodes CASSFRTDNTEAFF.